The clone carrying this T cell receptor (beta chain) was found once. Those patients picked for sequencing had displayed CD8+CD57+ cell expansion on flow cytometry. This CDR3 spans 16 amino acids. Germline CDR1 is MGHRA and CDR2 is YSYEKL. The V gene lost 2 bases and the J gene lost 0 bases, with 13 bases spanning the gap. The sample originates from a study of CD8+CD57+ T cells in acquired aplastic anemia. At the level of the study: Sorted CD4+ and CD8+ cells yielded 3 to 3.5 ug of DNA on average.

Investigators profiled TCR beta VDJ and CDR3 from genomic DNA template. TCRdb used MiXCR to reprocess the reads, holding one entry per CDR3 protein. The sample records 150,000 to 200,000 distinct CDR3 sequences, around half being singletons. The clonotype comes from a human donor with aplastic anemia. This rearrangement joins TRBV4-1 to TRBJ1-2; no definite D call. The sample consisted of sorted CD4+, CD8+, or CD8+CD57+ T cells (not recorded which) from PBMCs. The CDR3 region has the DNA TGCGCCAGCAGCCAATCCGGGAGCCAAACTAACTATGGCTACACCTTC. Protein product: CASSQSGSQTNYGYTF.